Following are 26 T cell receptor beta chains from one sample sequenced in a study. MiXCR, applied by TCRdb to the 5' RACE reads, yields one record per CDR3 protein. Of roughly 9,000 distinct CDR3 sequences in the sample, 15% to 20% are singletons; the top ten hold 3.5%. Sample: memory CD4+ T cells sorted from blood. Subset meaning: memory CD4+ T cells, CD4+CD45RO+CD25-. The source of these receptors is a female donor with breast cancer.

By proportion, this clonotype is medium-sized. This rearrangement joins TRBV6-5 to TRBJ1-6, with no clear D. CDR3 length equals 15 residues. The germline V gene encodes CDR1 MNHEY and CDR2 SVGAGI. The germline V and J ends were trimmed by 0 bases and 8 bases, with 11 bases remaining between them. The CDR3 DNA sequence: TGTGCCAGCAGTTACTCGAGCTCCCGGGATTCACCCCTCCACTTT. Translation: CASSYSSSRDSPLHF.

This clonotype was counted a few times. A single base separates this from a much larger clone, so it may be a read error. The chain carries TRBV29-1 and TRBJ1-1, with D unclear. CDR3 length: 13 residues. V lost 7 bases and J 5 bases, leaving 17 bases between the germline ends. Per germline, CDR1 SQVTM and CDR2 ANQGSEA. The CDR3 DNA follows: TGCAGCGACGCCTCGACTTTCAGAACTGAAGCTTTCTTT. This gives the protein CSDASTFRTEAFF.

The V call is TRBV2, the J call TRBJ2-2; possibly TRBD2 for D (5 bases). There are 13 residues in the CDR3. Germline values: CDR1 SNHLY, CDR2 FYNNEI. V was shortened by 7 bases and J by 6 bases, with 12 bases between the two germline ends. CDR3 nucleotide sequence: TGTGCCAGCAAACGGTCGGGGTCCGGGGAGCTGTTTTTT. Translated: CASKRSGSGELFF. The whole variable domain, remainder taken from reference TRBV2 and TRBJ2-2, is EPEVTQTPSHQVTQMGQEVILRCVPISNHLYFYWYRQILGQKVEFLVSFYNNEISEKSEIFDDQFSVERPDGSNFTLKIRSTKLEDSAMYFCASKRSGSGELFFGEGSRLTVL.

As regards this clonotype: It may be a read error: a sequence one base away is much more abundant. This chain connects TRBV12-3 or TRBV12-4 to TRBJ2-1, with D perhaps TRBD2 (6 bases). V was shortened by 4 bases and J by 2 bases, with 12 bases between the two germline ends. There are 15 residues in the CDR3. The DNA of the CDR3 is TGTGCCAGCAGTTCAGGCGGGGTGGCCTACAATGAGCAGTTCTTC. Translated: CASSSGGVAYNEQFF.

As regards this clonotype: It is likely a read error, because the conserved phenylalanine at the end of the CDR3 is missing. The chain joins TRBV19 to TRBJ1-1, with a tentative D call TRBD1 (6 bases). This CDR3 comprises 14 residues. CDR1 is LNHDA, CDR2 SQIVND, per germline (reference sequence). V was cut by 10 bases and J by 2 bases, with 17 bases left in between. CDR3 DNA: TGTGCCAAGGGGAGCAGGGGCGCCAACACTGAAGCTTTCTCT. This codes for CAKGSRGANTEAFS.

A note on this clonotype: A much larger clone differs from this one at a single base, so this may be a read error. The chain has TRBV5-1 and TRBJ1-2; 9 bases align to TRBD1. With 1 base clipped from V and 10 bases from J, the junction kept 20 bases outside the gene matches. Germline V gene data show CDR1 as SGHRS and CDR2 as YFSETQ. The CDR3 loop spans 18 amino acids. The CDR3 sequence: CASSLTGTIQGARKDYTF. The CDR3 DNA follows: TGCGCCAGCAGCTTGACCGGAACAATACAGGGGGCGCGAAAAGACTACACCTTC.

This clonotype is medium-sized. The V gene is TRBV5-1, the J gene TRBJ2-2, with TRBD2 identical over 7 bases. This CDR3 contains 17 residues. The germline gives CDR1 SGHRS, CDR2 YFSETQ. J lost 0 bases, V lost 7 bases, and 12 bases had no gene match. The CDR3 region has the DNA TGCGCCAGCGCTCGGGGAGCGGGGACCACGAACACCGGGGAGCTGTTTTTT. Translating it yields CASARGAGTTNTGELFF.

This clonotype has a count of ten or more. The CDR3 coding sequence is TGTGCCAGCAGCCAACGGGACTCTAAGACCGGGGAGCTGTTTTTT. Translated: CASSQRDSKTGELFF. This chain links TRBV3-1 with TRBJ2-2; a weak D match, TRBD2 (6 bases). V dropped 2 bases and J dropped 5 bases, with 12 bases sitting between them. Germline-derived CDR1 and CDR2 are LGHDT and YNNKEL (reference sequence). The CDR3 length is 15 residues.

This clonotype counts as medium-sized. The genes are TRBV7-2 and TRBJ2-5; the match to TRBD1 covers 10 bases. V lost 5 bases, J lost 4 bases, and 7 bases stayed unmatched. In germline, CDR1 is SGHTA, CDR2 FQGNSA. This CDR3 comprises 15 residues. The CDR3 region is CASSLGQGVPETQYF. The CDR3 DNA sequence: TGTGCCAGCAGCCTCGGACAGGGGGTCCCAGAGACCCAGTACTTC.

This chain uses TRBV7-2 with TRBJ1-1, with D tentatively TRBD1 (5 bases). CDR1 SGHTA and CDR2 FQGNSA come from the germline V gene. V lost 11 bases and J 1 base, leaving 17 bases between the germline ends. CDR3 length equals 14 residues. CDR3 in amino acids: CARRPGPSNTEAFF. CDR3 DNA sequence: TGTGCCCGCCGCCCGGGACCCTCGAACACTGAAGCTTTCTTT.

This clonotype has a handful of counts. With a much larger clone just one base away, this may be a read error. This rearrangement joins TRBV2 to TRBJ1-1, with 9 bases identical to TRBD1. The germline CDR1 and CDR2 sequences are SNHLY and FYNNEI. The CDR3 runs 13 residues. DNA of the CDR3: TGTGCCAGCAGGGGACAGGGCAACACTGAAGCTCTCTTT. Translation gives CASRGQGNTEALF.

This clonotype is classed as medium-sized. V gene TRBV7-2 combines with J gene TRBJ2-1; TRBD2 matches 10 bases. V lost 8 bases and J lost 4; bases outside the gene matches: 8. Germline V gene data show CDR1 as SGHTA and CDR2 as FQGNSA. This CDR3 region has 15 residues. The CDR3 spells CASQVLAGTYNEQFF. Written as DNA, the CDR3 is TGTGCCAGCCAGGTACTAGCGGGGACGTACAATGAGCAGTTCTTC. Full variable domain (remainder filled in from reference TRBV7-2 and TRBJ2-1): GAGVSQSPSNKVTEKGKDVELRCDPISGHTALYWYRQSLGQGLEFLIYFQGNSAPDKSGLPSDRFSAERTGGSVSTLTIQRTQQEDSAVYLCASQVLAGTYNEQFFGPGTRLTVL.

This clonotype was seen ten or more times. The CDR3 DNA sequence: TGCGCCAGCAGTCTGGAGGGAGGGAACTATGGCTACACCTTC. Encoded protein: CASSLEGGNYGYTF. The J gene is TRBJ1-2, the V gene TRBV5-1; no definite D call. The germline CDR1 and CDR2 sequences are SGHRS and YFSETQ. Trimming stripped 5 bases from V and 2 bases from J, with 13 bases between. The CDR3 extends over 14 amino acids.

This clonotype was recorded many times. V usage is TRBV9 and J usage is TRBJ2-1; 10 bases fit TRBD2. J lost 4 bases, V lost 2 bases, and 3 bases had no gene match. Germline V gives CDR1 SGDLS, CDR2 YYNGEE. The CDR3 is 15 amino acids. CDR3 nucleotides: TGTGCCAGCAGCGTTACTAGCGGGGATTACAATGAGCAGTTCTTC. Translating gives CASSVTSGDYNEQFF.

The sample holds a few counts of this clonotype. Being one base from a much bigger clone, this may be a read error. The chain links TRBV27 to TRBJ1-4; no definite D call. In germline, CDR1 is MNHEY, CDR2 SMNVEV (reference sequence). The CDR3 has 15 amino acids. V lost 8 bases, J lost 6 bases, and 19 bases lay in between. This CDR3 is CASGPRPGSHEKLFF. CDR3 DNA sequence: TGTGCCAGCGGTCCGAGACCCGGGTCCCATGAAAAACTGTTTTTT.

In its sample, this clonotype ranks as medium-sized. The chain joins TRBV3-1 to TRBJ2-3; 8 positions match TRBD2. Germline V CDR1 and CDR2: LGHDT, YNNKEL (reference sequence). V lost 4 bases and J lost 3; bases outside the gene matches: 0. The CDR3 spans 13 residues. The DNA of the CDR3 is TGTGCCAGCAGCCCTAGCGGGACAGATACGCAGTATTTT. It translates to CASSPSGTDTQYF.

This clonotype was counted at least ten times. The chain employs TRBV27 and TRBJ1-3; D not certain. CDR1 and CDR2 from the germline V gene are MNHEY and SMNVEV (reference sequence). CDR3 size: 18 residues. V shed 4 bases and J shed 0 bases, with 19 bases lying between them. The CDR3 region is CASSWPDDTLSSGNTIYF. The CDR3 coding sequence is TGTGCCAGCAGTTGGCCGGACGACACCTTGAGCTCTGGAAACACCATATATTTT.

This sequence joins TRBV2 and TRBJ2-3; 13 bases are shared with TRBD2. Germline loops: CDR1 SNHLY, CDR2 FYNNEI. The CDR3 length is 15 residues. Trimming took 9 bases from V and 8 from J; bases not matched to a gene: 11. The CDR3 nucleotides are TGTGCCAGTCTTGGACTAGCGGGAGTTGGAGCTACGCAGTATTTT. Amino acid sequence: CASLGLAGVGATQYF.

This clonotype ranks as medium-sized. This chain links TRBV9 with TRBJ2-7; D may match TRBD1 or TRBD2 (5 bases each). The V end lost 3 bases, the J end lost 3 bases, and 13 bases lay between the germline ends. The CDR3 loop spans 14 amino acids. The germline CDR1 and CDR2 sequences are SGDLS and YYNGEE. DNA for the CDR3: TGTGCCAGCAGCGCCGGGGCACAAGGCTACGAGCAGTACTTC. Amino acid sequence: CASSAGAQGYEQYF.

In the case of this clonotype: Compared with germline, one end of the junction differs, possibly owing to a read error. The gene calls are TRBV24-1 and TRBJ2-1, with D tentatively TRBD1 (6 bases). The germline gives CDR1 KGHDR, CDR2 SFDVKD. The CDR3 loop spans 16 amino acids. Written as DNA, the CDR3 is TGTGGCACCAGTGATTCCTCCAGGGGCTACGATTATGAGCAGTTCTTC. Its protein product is CGTSDSSRGYDYEQFF.

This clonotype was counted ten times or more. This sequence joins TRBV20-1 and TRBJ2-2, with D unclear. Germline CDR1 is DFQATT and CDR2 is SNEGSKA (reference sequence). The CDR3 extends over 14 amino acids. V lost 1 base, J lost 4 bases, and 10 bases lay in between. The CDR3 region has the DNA TGCAGTGCTAGAGGCCGGCCAATCACCGGGGAGCTGTTTTTT. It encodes CSARGRPITGELFF.

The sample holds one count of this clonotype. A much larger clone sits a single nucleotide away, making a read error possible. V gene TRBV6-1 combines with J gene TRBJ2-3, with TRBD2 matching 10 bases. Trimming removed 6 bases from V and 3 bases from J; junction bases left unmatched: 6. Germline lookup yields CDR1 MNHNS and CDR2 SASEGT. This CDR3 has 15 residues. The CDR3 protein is CASSASGGFTDTQYF. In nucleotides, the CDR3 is TGTGCCAGCAGCGCTAGCGGGGGTTTTACAGATACGCAGTATTTT.

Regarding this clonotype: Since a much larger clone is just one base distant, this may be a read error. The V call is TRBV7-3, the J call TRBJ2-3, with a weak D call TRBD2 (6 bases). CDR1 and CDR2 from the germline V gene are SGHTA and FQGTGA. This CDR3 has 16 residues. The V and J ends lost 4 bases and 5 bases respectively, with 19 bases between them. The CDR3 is CASSSNTGSNRDTQYF. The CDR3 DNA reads TGTGCCAGCAGCTCAAATACCGGGAGCAACCGAGATACGCAGTATTTT.

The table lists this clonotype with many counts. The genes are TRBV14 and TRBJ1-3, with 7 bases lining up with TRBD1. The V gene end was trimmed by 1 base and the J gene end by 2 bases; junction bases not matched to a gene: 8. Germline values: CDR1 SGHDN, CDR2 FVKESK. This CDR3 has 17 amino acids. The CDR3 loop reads CASSQVFSDRAGNTIYF. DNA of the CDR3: TGTGCCAGCAGCCAAGTCTTCTCCGACAGGGCTGGAAACACCATATATTTT.

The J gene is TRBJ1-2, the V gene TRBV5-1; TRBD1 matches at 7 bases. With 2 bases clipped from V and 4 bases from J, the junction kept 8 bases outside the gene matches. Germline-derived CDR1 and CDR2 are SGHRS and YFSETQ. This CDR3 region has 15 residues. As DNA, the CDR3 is TGCGCCAGCAGCTTACGACAGGGAGGGACCTATGGCTACACCTTC. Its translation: CASSLRQGGTYGYTF.

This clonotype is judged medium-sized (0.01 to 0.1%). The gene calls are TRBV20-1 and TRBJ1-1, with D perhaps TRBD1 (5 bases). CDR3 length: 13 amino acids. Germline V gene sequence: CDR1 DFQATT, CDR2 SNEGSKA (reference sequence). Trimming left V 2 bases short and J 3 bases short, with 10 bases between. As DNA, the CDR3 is TGCAGTGCTAGACCGGGGACGGACACTGAAGCTTTCTTT. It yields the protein CSARPGTDTEAFF.